The 27 T cell receptor beta chains in this list originate from one sample, sequenced in a study of neurological immune-mediated disorders. One entry per CDR3 protein results from TCRdb running MiXCR on the 5' RACE reads. The table records 44,000 or so distinct CDR3 sequences, about 6% of them present only once. The sequencing sample was made of CD4+ T cells from blood. The receptors derive from a woman in her forties in good health.

By sample fraction, this clonotype is medium-sized. V and J are TRBV29-1 and TRBJ2-7; 8 bases map to TRBD1. CDR1 is SQVTM and CDR2 is ANQGSEA in the germline V gene. Trimming at V came to 4 bases and at J to 0 bases, leaving 8 bases not matched to a gene. The CDR3 has 15 residues. CDR3 in amino acids: CSVALTGDSSYEQYF. In nucleotides, the CDR3 is TGCAGCGTTGCGCTGACAGGGGACTCCTCCTACGAGCAGTACTTC.

This clonotype was seen a few times. This chain links TRBV18 with TRBJ2-3; no definite D call. From germline, CDR1 is KGHSH and CDR2 LQKENI. V lost 0 bases and J 5 bases, leaving 3 bases between the germline ends. The CDR3 is 12 residues long. The chain's CDR3 is CASSPPIDTQYF. The CDR3 nucleotides are TGTGCCAGCTCACCACCGATAGATACGCAGTATTTT.

Ten or more counts support this clonotype. The chain recombines TRBV29-1 with TRBJ2-3, with D tentatively TRBD2 (5 bases). This CDR3 is 12 amino acids long. The germline CDR1 and CDR2 sequences are SQVTM and ANQGSEA. V was trimmed by 5 bases and J by 6 bases, leaving 12 bases between them. The CDR3 region is CSVHASSDTQYF. CDR3 DNA: TGCAGCGTTCATGCTAGCAGCGATACGCAGTATTTT.

This chain joins TRBV15 and TRBJ2-6, with no clear D. This CDR3 comprises 14 residues. V lost 4 bases, J lost 0 bases, and 4 bases lay in between. In germline, CDR1 is LNHNV, CDR2 YYDKDF (reference sequence). Written as DNA, the CDR3 is TGTGCCACCAGCATACTCTCTGGGGCCAACGTCCTGACTTTC. It translates to CATSILSGANVLTF. The full variable domain, its missing parts supplied by reference TRBV15 and TRBJ2-6, is DAMVIQNPRYQVTQFGKPVTLSCSQTLNHNVMYWYQQKSSQAPKLLFHYYDKDFNNEADTPDNFQSRRPNTSFCFLDIRSPGLGDTAMYLCATSILSGANVLTFGAGSRLTVL.

This clonotype was seen many times. Here the CDR3 DNA reads TGTGCCTGGAGTGGCGCAAGCACAGATACGCAGTATTTT. It specifies CAWSGASTDTQYF. The V and J genes are TRBV30 and TRBJ2-3; unclear D gene. The V gene lost 1 base and the J gene lost 0 bases, with 5 bases spanning the gap. Germline-derived CDR1 and CDR2 are GTSNPN and SVGIG (reference sequence). CDR3 length equals 13 residues.

This clonotype was seen repeatedly, ten times or more. V usage is TRBV5-1 and J usage is TRBJ1-5, with 9 bases fitting TRBD1. Germline V gene lookup returns CDR1 SGHRS and CDR2 YFSETQ. This CDR3 contains 14 residues. The trim removed 4 bases at V and 9 bases at J, leaving 8 bases unmatched. This chain's CDR3 is CASSPEDRGTPQHF. CDR3 sequence (DNA): TGCGCCAGCAGCCCCGAGGACAGGGGTACGCCCCAGCATTTT.

The sample holds many counts of this clonotype. The chain is built from TRBV18 and TRBJ1-1; TRBD1 aligns across 8 bases. Per the germline V gene, CDR1 is KGHSH and CDR2 is LQKENI. CDR3 size: 17 residues. J gave up 0 bases and V 3 bases, and 9 bases lay outside the gene matches. CDR3 bases: TGTGCCAGCTCACCTGGGACAGGAGGGAACATGAACACTGAAGCTTTCTTT. This codes for CASSPGTGGNMNTEAFF.

This clonotype was recorded many times. The rearrangement uses TRBV20-1 and TRBJ1-5; D is uncertain. The germline V and J ends were trimmed by 4 bases and 4 bases, with 11 bases remaining between them. CDR3 length: 13 residues. From germline, CDR1 is DFQATT and CDR2 SNEGSKA (reference sequence). CDR3 sequence reads: CSAIGPQNQPQHF. The CDR3, as DNA: TGCAGTGCTATTGGACCTCAAAATCAGCCCCAGCATTTT.

This clonotype occurred many times. The gene calls are TRBV7-9 and TRBJ1-6; D possibly corresponds to TRBD1 (5 bases). The CDR3 is made up of 16 amino acids. The germline V and J ends were trimmed by 3 bases and 5 bases, with 14 bases remaining between them. CDR1 is SEHNR, CDR2 FQNEAQ, per germline (reference sequence). The CDR3 coding sequence is TGTGCCAGCAGCTTGGCCCGGGGACGGAATAATTCACCCCTCCACTTT. Translating it yields CASSLARGRNNSPLHF.

The chain couples TRBV20-1 to TRBJ2-7, with TRBD1 matching 7 bases. The CDR3 runs to 14 residues. J was trimmed by 3 bases and V by 3 bases; bases with no gene match: 8. Germline V CDR1 and CDR2: DFQATT, SNEGSKA (reference sequence). The CDR3 DNA sequence: TGCAGTGCTAGTACCCGGGACAGCGTCTACGAGCAGTACTTC. It specifies CSASTRDSVYEQYF.

In this sample, this clonotype turned up many times. The V and J genes are TRBV28 and TRBJ2-1, with 11 bases identical to TRBD2. This CDR3 region has 17 residues. Trimming removed 4 bases from V and 12 bases from J; junction bases left unmatched: 17. From germline, CDR1 is MDHEN and CDR2 SYDVKM. The CDR3 nucleotides are TGTGCCAGCAGTTCTAACTCCCTAGCGGGAGGCTCCTCCAGGCAGTTCTTC. Protein: CASSSNSLAGGSSRQFF.

This clonotype was seen repeatedly, ten times or more. The chain joins TRBV27 to TRBJ2-3; TRBD2 matches at 9 bases. V dropped 6 bases and J dropped 4; count of bases not matched to a gene: 8. Germline values: CDR1 MNHEY, CDR2 SMNVEV (reference sequence). The CDR3 extends over 15 amino acids. The CDR3 spells CASRELGGGADTQYF. The CDR3 DNA reads TGTGCCAGCAGGGAGCTGGGCGGGGGGGCAGATACGCAGTATTTT.

This clonotype was seen repeatedly, ten times or more. This chain connects TRBV20-1 to TRBJ2-6; D remains unclear. Germline CDR1 DFQATT, CDR2 SNEGSKA (reference sequence). This CDR3 contains 14 residues. Between the trimmed V and J ends, which lost 3 bases and 4 bases, there was a span of 10 bases. For the CDR3, the DNA is TGCAGTGCTAGTACGCTCTCCGGGGCCAACGTCCTGACTTTC. Amino acids: CSASTLSGANVLTF.

This clonotype was seen ten or more times. The chain employs TRBV15 and TRBJ2-7; 8 nucleotides line up with TRBD1. V gave up 3 bases and J gave up 0 bases; unmatched junction bases: 4. There are 15 residues in the CDR3. Germline CDR1 and CDR2: LNHNV and YYDKDF (reference sequence). The CDR3 is CATSRGGQGSYEQYF. The CDR3 DNA sequence: TGTGCCACCAGCAGGGGAGGACAGGGCTCCTACGAGCAGTACTTC.

This clonotype was seen ten or more times. The gene calls are TRBV5-1 and TRBJ2-7; the D gene could be TRBD1 or TRBD2 (6 bases each). The CDR3 is 15 amino acids. Trimming cost V 4 bases and J 0 bases, with 14 bases left between them. The germline CDR1 and CDR2 sequences are SGHRS and YFSETQ. The CDR3 DNA reads as TGCGCCAGCAGCCGAGGGGGGACGGCCTCCTACGAGCAGTACTTC. It codes for CASSRGGTASYEQYF.

The sample holds many counts of this clonotype. The chain couples TRBV6-5 to TRBJ2-1, with D maybe TRBD1 (5 bases). Trimming shortened V by 0 bases and J by 4 bases, and 13 bases separated the two germline ends. The CDR3 extends over 16 amino acids. Germline V CDR1 and CDR2: MNHEY, SVGAGI. The CDR3 protein is CASSYSISAGYNEQFF. The CDR3 DNA follows: TGTGCCAGCAGTTACTCGATATCGGCAGGGTACAATGAGCAGTTCTTC.

This clonotype has at least ten counts. This chain joins TRBV7-9 and TRBJ2-1; D perhaps matches TRBD2 (6 bases). The CDR3 loop spans 12 amino acids. CDR1 and CDR2 from the germline V gene are SEHNR and FQNEAQ (reference sequence). V dropped 3 bases and J dropped 9 bases, with 9 bases sitting between them. The CDR3 region has the DNA TGTGCCAGCAGCTTGGGGGAGGTTGAGCAGTTCTTC. Amino acid sequence: CASSLGEVEQFF. The whole variable domain, filled in from reference TRBV7-9 and TRBJ2-1, reads DTGVSQNPRHKITKRGQNVTFRCDPISEHNRLYWYRQTLGQGPEFLTYFQNEAQLEKSRLLSDRFSAERPKGSFSTLEIQRTEQGDSAMYLCASSLGEVEQFFGPGTRLTVL.

In this sample, this clonotype turned up many times. The chain links TRBV28 to TRBJ1-1; a weak D match, TRBD1 (5 bases). Germline V gene sequence: CDR1 MDHEN, CDR2 SYDVKM. The CDR3 spans 14 residues. Trimming cost V 4 bases and J 2 bases, with 11 bases left between them. The CDR3 region is CASSSEGLNTEAFF. In DNA, the CDR3 is TGTGCCAGCAGTTCCGAGGGGCTCAACACTGAAGCTTTCTTT.

This clonotype occurred many times. This rearrangement joins TRBV20-1 to TRBJ2-7; 8 nucleotides line up with TRBD2. The germline CDR1 and CDR2 sequences are DFQATT and SNEGSKA (reference sequence). V was pared by 1 base and J by 6 bases, with 8 bases of the junction left unmatched. The CDR3 sequence is 14 residues long. This CDR3 is CSARVPGGPVEQYF. The CDR3 nucleotides read TGCAGTGCTAGAGTTCCGGGAGGGCCCGTCGAGCAGTACTTC.

This clonotype was seen a few times. The chain combines TRBV29-1 with TRBJ2-4, with 7 bases that match TRBD1. V lost 3 bases, J lost 1 base, and 18 bases stayed unmatched. The CDR3 totals 19 residues. CDR1 is SQVTM and CDR2 is ANQGSEA in the germline V gene. The CDR3 DNA reads TGCAGCGTTGATGGTTGGACAGGAGAACCGCGTCGGGCCAAAAACATTCAGTACTTC. Its translation: CSVDGWTGEPRRAKNIQYF.

This clonotype was detected many times. The chain couples TRBV5-1 to TRBJ2-3; D remains unclear. The CDR3 is made up of 13 amino acids. Germline V lookup: CDR1 SGHRS, CDR2 YFSETQ. Trimming removed 7 bases at V and 1 base at J, with 10 bases between. The CDR3 region is CASQPGGTDTQYF. CDR3 sequence (DNA): TGCGCCAGCCAACCGGGCGGCACAGATACGCAGTATTTT.

This clonotype showed up many times. This rearrangement joins TRBV20-1 to TRBJ1-2; D not resolved. Germline CDR1 reads DFQATT; CDR2 reads SNEGSKA (reference sequence). The CDR3 covers 16 residues. V was clipped by 4 bases and J by 4 bases, with 22 bases between them. CDR3 sequence: CSATGGDGLSLYGYTF. The CDR3 nucleotides are TGCAGTGCTACAGGCGGCGATGGGCTAAGCCTCTATGGCTACACCTTC.

The chain links TRBV14 to TRBJ1-2; 7 bases are a match to TRBD1. V lost 1 base to trimming and J lost 13 bases; unmatched junction nucleotides: 9. Germline CDR1 and CDR2: SGHDN and FVKESK. This CDR3 spans 13 amino acids. The CDR3 DNA reads as TGTGCCAGCAGCCAAGTGTTCGACAGGGATAGCACCTTC. Protein sequence: CASSQVFDRDSTF.

This clonotype was recorded many times. The chain joins TRBV5-1 to TRBJ2-1; D unresolved. The CDR3 contains 13 residues. V was pared by 4 bases and J by 8 bases, with 13 bases between. In germline, CDR1 is SGHRS, CDR2 YFSETQ. The CDR3 coding sequence is TGCGCCAGCAGCCCCCACCCCGAGGATGAGCAGTTCTTC. This encodes CASSPHPEDEQFF.

Ten or more counts support this clonotype. The chain has TRBV20-1 and TRBJ2-3, with 10 nucleotides matching TRBD1. CDR1 is DFQATT, CDR2 SNEGSKA, per germline (reference sequence). This CDR3 has 14 residues. V gave up 6 bases and J gave up 5 bases; unmatched junction bases: 8. The CDR3 is CSATRDRGLDTQYF. The CDR3 region has the DNA TGCAGTGCAACCCGGGACAGGGGTTTAGATACGCAGTATTTT.

This clonotype was detected many times. The chain uses TRBV25-1 and TRBJ2-7; TRBD1 is a possible D gene (6 bases). The CDR3 spans 11 residues. Germline CDR1 reads MGHDK; CDR2 reads SYGVNS. V was pared by 4 bases and J by 9 bases, with 10 bases between. Here the CDR3 DNA reads TGTGCCAGCAGTGTACAGGGTCGGCAGTACTTC. Translated: CASSVQGRQYF.

This clonotype was recorded many times. The rearrangement uses TRBV20-1 and TRBJ1-1; unclear D gene. V was clipped by 0 bases and J by 6 bases, with 17 bases between them. Germline V gives CDR1 DFQATT, CDR2 SNEGSKA (reference sequence). The CDR3 runs 15 residues. Here the CDR3 reads CSARDRKGWAAEAFF. The DNA for the CDR3 is TGCAGTGCTAGAGATCGTAAGGGCTGGGCGGCTGAAGCTTTCTTT.